A single sample is the source of the 26 T cell receptor beta chains below, sequenced in a study of cytomegalovirus exposure and HLA in healthy donors. The PCR employed 60 Vbeta primers together with 13 Jbeta primers. Clones were sequenced by immunoSEQ multiplex PCR, and TCRdb holds only the in-frame ones, with some missing. The repertoire holds fewer than 200,000 clones, with about 10% as singletons. Sequencing used PBMCs. These receptors were obtained from a woman in her twenties or thirties in good health and CMV-seropositive.

CDR3 sequence: CASSLSFGREGNQETQYF. The CDR3 DNA sequence: TGTGCCAGCAGCTTAAGTTTTGGTCGGGAGGGAAATCAAGAGACCCAGTACTTC. The chain employs TRBV13 and TRBJ2-5, with 8 positions matching TRBD2. Germline V lookup: CDR1 PRHDT, CDR2 FYEKMQ (reference sequence). V trimming: 2 bases; J trimming: 2 bases; junction bases outside the gene matches: 13. The CDR3 spans 18 residues.

This clone was found a few times. The V and J genes are TRBV9 and TRBJ2-2; D possibly corresponds to TRBD1 (7 bases). The CDR3 loop spans 16 amino acids. The V and J ends lost 4 bases and 5 bases respectively, with 18 bases between them. The germline V gene encodes CDR1 SGDLS and CDR2 YYNGEE. CDR3 residues: CASSPQGGIQTGELFF. The CDR3 region has the DNA TGTGCCAGCAGCCCGCAGGGGGGTATTCAGACCGGGGAGCTGTTTTTT. Complete variable domain (other parts from reference TRBV9 and TRBJ2-2): DSGVTQTPKHLITATGQRVTLRCSPRSGDLSVYWYQQSLDQGLQFLIQYYNGEERAKGNILERFSAQQFPDLHSELNLSSLELGDSALYFCASSPQGGIQTGELFFGEGSRLTVL.

This clone turned up a few times. The rearrangement uses TRBV18 and TRBJ2-1; 7 nucleotides line up with TRBD1. CDR3 length: 14 residues. The ends lost 3 bases at V and 3 bases at J; junction bases unmatched: 2. Germline V gene data show CDR1 as KGHSH and CDR2 as LQKENI. The CDR3 sequence is CASSPRDSYNEQFF. The CDR3 region has the DNA TGTGCCAGCTCACCGAGGGACAGCTACAATGAGCAGTTCTTC.

This clone has only a few counts. V and J are TRBV5-1 and TRBJ1-2; D ambiguous. The germline V gene encodes CDR1 SGHRS and CDR2 YFSETQ. The CDR3 totals 14 residues. V dropped 3 bases and J dropped 2 bases, with 11 bases sitting between them. The CDR3 DNA reads as TGCGCCAGCAGCTCCACCGCGGGAAACTATGGCTACACCTTC. It is translated as CASSSTAGNYGYTF. Combining the CDR3 with reference TRBV5-1 and TRBJ1-2 gives the whole variable domain KAGVTQTPRYLIKTRGQQVTLSCSPISGHRSVSWYQQTPGQGLQFLFEYFSETQRNKGNFPGRFSGRQFSNSRSEMNVSTLELGDSALYLCASSSTAGNYGYTFGSGTRLTVV.

This clone occurred a few times. The V and J genes are TRBV6-1 and TRBJ2-7, with D perhaps TRBD1 (5 bases). The CDR3 consists of 15 residues. The V gene lost 1 base and the J gene lost 5 bases, with 15 bases spanning the gap. Germline V gene lookup returns CDR1 MNHNS and CDR2 SASEGT. The CDR3 region is CASSEVTGRTNEQYF. CDR3 DNA: TGTGCCAGCAGTGAAGTTACAGGACGCACCAACGAGCAGTACTTC.

The V call is TRBV18, the J call TRBJ1-2, with TRBD1 matching 9 bases. The ends lost 6 bases at V and 0 bases at J; junction bases unmatched: 8. The CDR3 runs 16 residues. Germline values: CDR1 KGHSH, CDR2 LQKENI. The CDR3 DNA reads as TGTGCCAGCTCCGGGACAGGGAAGGGGGCTAACTATGGCTACACCTTC. Translating it yields CASSGTGKGANYGYTF.

This sequence joins TRBV10-3 and TRBJ2-7, with a weak D call TRBD2 (5 bases). The CDR3 covers 14 residues. Trimming stripped 7 bases from V and 6 bases from J, with 19 bases between. Germline V gene sequence: CDR1 ENHRY, CDR2 SYGVKD. CDR3 sequence reads: CAITKDLSGIEQYF. The CDR3 DNA follows: TGTGCCATCACCAAAGATTTATCCGGGATCGAGCAGTACTTC.

This clone was observed a few times. The chain has TRBV7-9 and TRBJ2-2, with D perhaps matching TRBD1 (5 bases). This CDR3 is built from 15 residues. V gave up 1 base and J gave up 4 bases, with 10 bases separating them. The V gene's germline CDR1 is SEHNR and CDR2 FQNEAQ (reference sequence). DNA of the CDR3: TGTGCCAGCAGCTTAGTAGGGGTACGCACCGGGGAGCTGTTTTTT. Its protein product is CASSLVGVRTGELFF.

The CDR3 region is CASSWAGSGQPQHF. The CDR3 coding sequence is TGTGCCAGTAGTTGGGCAGGTTCTGGTCAGCCCCAGCATTTT. The chain recombines TRBV19 with TRBJ1-5; D gene ambiguous. Germline V gene lookup returns CDR1 LNHDA and CDR2 SQIVND (reference sequence). This CDR3 spans 14 amino acids. V shed 5 bases and J shed 6 bases, with 14 bases lying between them.

V usage is TRBV29-1 and J usage is TRBJ1-2; 7 bases agree with TRBD1. J was trimmed by 6 bases and V by 5 bases; bases with no gene match: 6. The CDR3 loop spans 12 amino acids. Germline loops: CDR1 SQVTM, CDR2 ANQGSEA. The CDR3 here is CSVKTGEDGYTF. CDR3 nucleotide sequence: TGCAGCGTTAAAACAGGGGAGGATGGCTACACCTTC.

This clone was detected only a few times. The V call is TRBV30, the J call TRBJ2-2; 11 nucleotides match TRBD1. Germline CDR1 reads GTSNPN; CDR2 reads SVGIG (reference sequence). This CDR3 region has 18 residues. V trimming: 2 bases; J trimming: 4 bases; junction bases outside the gene matches: 12. The chain's CDR3 is CAWSTRTGGIFSTGELFF. Written as DNA, the CDR3 is TGTGCCTGGAGTACGCGGACAGGGGGCATCTTCAGCACCGGGGAGCTGTTTTTT.

This clone has more than one count but fewer than ten. This chain links TRBV25-1 with TRBJ2-5; the D gene is possibly TRBD2 (6 bases). Germline CDR1 and CDR2: MGHDK and SYGVNS. This CDR3 spans 13 amino acids. The V and J ends lost 7 bases and 4 bases respectively, with 13 bases between them. CDR3 sequence: CASIAAGRETQYF. In nucleotides, the CDR3 is TGTGCCAGCATAGCGGCGGGGAGAGAGACCCAGTACTTC.

In its sample, this clone was seen a few times. The V gene is TRBV5-5, the J gene TRBJ2-3; maybe TRBD2 (6 bases). V lost 1 base, J lost 2 bases, and 17 bases lay in between. The CDR3 runs to 17 residues. Germline CDR1 reads SGHKS; CDR2 reads YYEKEE (reference sequence). The DNA for the CDR3 is TGTGCCAGCAGCTTGAAGGGTTTCGGGAGTAACACAGATACGCAGTATTTT. Amino acids: CASSLKGFGSNTDTQYF.

The chain employs TRBV4-2 and TRBJ2-7; 7 bases map to TRBD2. CDR1 and CDR2 from the germline V gene are LGHNA and YNFKEQ. CDR3 length: 16 amino acids. The V and J ends lost 3 bases and 5 bases, in that order; junction bases with no gene match: 13. CDR3 coding DNA: TGTGCCAGCAGCCACCACCTTAGCGGGCCCCTAGACGAGCAGTACTTC. Translated, it gives CASSHHLSGPLDEQYF.

This clone showed up just a few times. This chain uses TRBV2 with TRBJ2-7; maybe TRBD2 (6 bases). V was pared by 10 bases and J by 6 bases, with 25 bases between. There are 15 residues in the CDR3. The germline gives CDR1 SNHLY, CDR2 FYNNEI. In DNA form, the CDR3 reads TGTGCCACCCTCCTCTGGGGGAGGACCTTCTCCGAGCAGTACTTC. Its protein is CATLLWGRTFSEQYF. Looking up the rest from reference TRBV2 and TRBJ2-7 gives the full variable domain: EPEVTQTPSHQVTQMGQEVILRCVPISNHLYFYWYRQILGQKVEFLVSFYNNEISEKSEIFDDQFSVERPDGSNFTLKIRSTKLEDSAMYFCATLLWGRTFSEQYFGPGTRLTVT.

This chain joins TRBV6-4 and TRBJ1-3, with 8 bases identical to TRBD1. The CDR3 has 17 amino acids. Per the germline V gene, CDR1 is MRHNA and CDR2 is SNTAGT. Losses at the gene ends were 9 bases for V and 3 bases for J; bases not matched to a gene: 16. This CDR3 reads CARFGVRAGGIGNTIYF. CDR3 DNA sequence: TGTGCCAGATTTGGGGTTAGGGCAGGGGGCATTGGAAACACCATATATTTT.

This clone was seen a handful of times. The genes are TRBV7-9 and TRBJ1-1, with a tentative D call TRBD1 (5 bases). Germline loops: CDR1 SEHNR, CDR2 FQNEAQ (reference sequence). The CDR3 runs 13 residues. V was clipped by 1 base and J by 6 bases, with 9 bases between them. The CDR3 nucleotides read TGTGCCAGCAGCTTAGGAACGGGGGCTGAAGCTTTCTTT. This gives the protein CASSLGTGAEAFF.

This clone was picked up a small number of times. This rearrangement joins TRBV29-1 to TRBJ2-7; the D gene is possibly TRBD2 (6 bases). Germline lookup yields CDR1 SQVTM and CDR2 ANQGSEA. CDR3 size: 13 residues. V was cut by 5 bases and J by 1 base, with 12 bases left in between. The CDR3, as DNA: TGCAGCGTTATGGAGGGAGTTTCCTACGAGCAGTACTTC. Its protein product is CSVMEGVSYEQYF.

This clone showed up just a few times. V usage is TRBV5-6 and J usage is TRBJ2-7; TRBD2 matches 12 bases. Germline V gives CDR1 SGHDT, CDR2 YYEEEE. This CDR3 has 16 residues. V lost 3 bases to trimming and J lost 2 bases; unmatched junction nucleotides: 6. The CDR3: CASSSWTSGVPYEQYF. For the CDR3, the DNA is TGTGCCAGCAGCTCCTGGACTAGCGGGGTACCCTACGAGCAGTACTTC. Together with reference TRBV5-6 and TRBJ2-7, the CDR3 gives the full variable domain: DAGVTQSPTHLIKTRGQQVTLRCSPKSGHDTVSWYQQALGQGPQFIFQYYEEEERQRGNFPDRFSGHQFPNYSSELNVNALLLGDSALYLCASSSWTSGVPYEQYFGPGTRLTVT.

This clone was seen a handful of times. The chain has TRBV10-1 and TRBJ2-5; D gene uncertain. CDR1 WNHNN and CDR2 SYGVQD come from the germline V gene (reference sequence). The CDR3 contains 12 residues. Trimming took off 6 bases at V and 1 base at J, with 6 bases between the two ends. CDR3 DNA: TGCGCCAGCAGCCCCGGCCAAGAGACCCAGTACTTC. This encodes CASSPGQETQYF.

The chain has TRBV19 and TRBJ1-5, with D possibly being TRBD1 (6 bases). The V gene's germline CDR1 is LNHDA and CDR2 SQIVND (reference sequence). The CDR3 spans 15 residues. Trimming stripped 2 bases from V and 5 bases from J, with 13 bases between. CDR3 nucleotide sequence: TGTGCCAGTAGTATAAGGCGGACAGACGATCAGCCCCAGCATTTT. This codes for CASSIRRTDDQPQHF.

The rearrangement uses TRBV19 and TRBJ2-1; TRBD2 matches 7 bases. Trimming at V came to 1 base and at J to 4 bases, leaving 4 bases not matched to a gene. Germline loops: CDR1 LNHDA, CDR2 SQIVND (reference sequence). The CDR3 contains 15 residues. CDR3 sequence (DNA): TGTGCCAGTAGTATAGGTCCAGCGGGATACAATGAGCAGTTCTTC. It yields the protein CASSIGPAGYNEQFF.

This clone showed up just a few times. Other DNA sequences within the sample encode an identical CDR3. The J gene is TRBJ2-2, the V gene TRBV11-2; D is unclear. This CDR3 is built from 13 residues. The V and J ends lost 2 bases and 2 bases respectively, with 3 bases between them. Germline lookup yields CDR1 SGHAT and CDR2 FQNNGV. As DNA, the CDR3 is TGTGCCAGCAGCTTAACTAACACCGGGGAGCTGTTTTTT. This encodes CASSLTNTGELFF.

This clone was seen a handful of times. The gene calls are TRBV7-9 and TRBJ1-6; perhaps TRBD1 as D (6 bases). The CDR3 consists of 14 residues. Germline values: CDR1 SEHNR, CDR2 FQNEAQ (reference sequence). Trimming took off 10 bases at V and 2 bases at J, with 12 bases between the two ends. Here the CDR3 reads CATPTGTYNSPLHF. In DNA, the CDR3 is TGTGCCACCCCTACAGGGACCTATAATTCACCCCTCCACTTT.

This clone was picked up a small number of times. The V gene is TRBV30, the J gene TRBJ2-7, with TRBD2 identical over 8 bases. This CDR3 is 16 amino acids long. V lost 2 bases, J lost 2 bases, and 11 bases stayed unmatched. Germline CDR1 GTSNPN, CDR2 SVGIG (reference sequence). CDR3 sequence: CAWSKAWGSGTYEQYF. DNA for the CDR3: TGTGCCTGGAGTAAAGCGTGGGGTAGCGGGACCTACGAGCAGTACTTC.

This chain joins TRBV6-6 and TRBJ2-7; 12 bases fit TRBD2. V lost 6 bases, J lost 2 bases, and 2 bases stayed unmatched. This CDR3 spans 14 amino acids. The germline V gene has CDR1 MNHNY and CDR2 SVGAGI (reference sequence). CDR3 nucleotide sequence: TGTGCCAGCAGGCTAGCGGGAGGGCCCTACGAGCAGTACTTC. As protein: CASRLAGGPYEQYF.